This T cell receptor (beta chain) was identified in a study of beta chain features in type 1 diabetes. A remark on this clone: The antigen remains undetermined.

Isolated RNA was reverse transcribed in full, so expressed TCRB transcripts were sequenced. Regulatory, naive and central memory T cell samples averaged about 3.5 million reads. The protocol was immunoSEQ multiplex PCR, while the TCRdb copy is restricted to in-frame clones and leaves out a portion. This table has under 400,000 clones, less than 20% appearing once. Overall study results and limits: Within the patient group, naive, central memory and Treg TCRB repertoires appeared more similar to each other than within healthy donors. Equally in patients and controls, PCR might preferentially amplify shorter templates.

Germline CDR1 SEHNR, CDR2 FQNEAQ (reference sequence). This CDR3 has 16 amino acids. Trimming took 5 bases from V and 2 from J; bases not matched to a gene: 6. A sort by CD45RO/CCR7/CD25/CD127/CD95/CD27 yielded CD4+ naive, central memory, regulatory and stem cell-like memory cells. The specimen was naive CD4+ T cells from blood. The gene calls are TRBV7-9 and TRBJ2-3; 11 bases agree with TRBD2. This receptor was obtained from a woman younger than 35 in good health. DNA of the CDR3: TGTGCCAGCAGCGGAGTGGGACTAGCGGACACAGATACGCAGTATTTT. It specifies CASSGVGLADTDTQYF.